A selection of T cell receptor beta chains follows, all from one sample in a study of regulatory T cells in long-lasting Graves disease. TCRdb reprocessed the multiplex PCR reads with MiXCR, giving one entry per CDR3 protein. Seen here are roughly 400,000 distinct CDR3 sequences, less than 25% observed once, and the top ten hold 20% to 25%. The sequencing used peripheral blood mononuclear cells (PBMCs), collected when the disease was refractory, from a patient treated with antithyroid drugs. Source of these receptors: a female donor with Graves disease. Both conserved end residues are trimmed from each CDR3. The order of the fields is V gene, CDR3 protein.

TRBV28,ATWRRGSTDTQY
TRBV20-1,SARAHRVNEKLF
TRBV19,ASWGRGQPQH
TRBV30,AWGSGTGRYEQY
TRBV10-3,AISEPGQGNYEQY
TRBV10-3,AISETSGGTEAF
TRBV7-9,ASSFERGKYEQY
TRBV5-1,ASSLEVQDSYEQY
TRBV7-8,ASSFSDTTYEQY
TRBV7-2,ASSQGFPGNTIY
TRBV7-9,ASSSPGNYGYT
TRBV7-2,ASSYRTRETQY
TRBV7-9,ASSLSQVNTGELF
TRBV20-1,SAKNGQVSYEQY
TRBV4-3,ASSPMANQETQY
TRBV7-2,ASSLGDHNEQF
TRBV6-1,ASSEALAGERQY
TRBV7-9,ASSLRGSGTEAF